This TCR beta chain was profiled in a study of post-analysis software for immune sequencing data. Study overall: Relapsing-remitting, secondary progressive and progressive-relapsing courses of multiple sclerosis were included.

Comment on this clonotype: Its antigen remains unknown.

The CDR3 is 14 residues long. Germline V gene data show CDR1 as SGHTA and CDR2 as FQGTGA. J gave up 6 bases and V 0 bases, and 4 bases lay outside the gene matches. Findings of the study overall: Compared against controls, patients with multiple sclerosis displayed significantly lower normalized Chao1 diversity. Samples made in the same batch grouped tightly together by F measure. With TRBV5-6, TRBV5-1 and TRBV20-1 included, about five TRBV segments were more frequent in patients than in controls.

TCR beta cDNA libraries had unique molecular identifiers. Once roughly 0.85 to 11 million T cells were used, approximately 470,000 cDNA molecules resulted. MiXCR was run by TCRdb on the PCR reads, yielding one entry per CDR3 protein. The sample yields hundreds of thousands of distinct CDR3 sequences, 44% seen once. Sequencing input: blood. V usage is TRBV7-3 and J usage is TRBJ1-2, with 7 positions matching TRBD1. The sequence came from a girl aged 5 to 17 with multiple sclerosis. The CDR3 sequence: CASSLTPGQHGYTF. The CDR3 region has the DNA TGTGCCAGCAGCTTAACCCCGGGACAGCATGGCTACACCTTC. Full variable domain (rest looked up from reference TRBV7-3 and TRBJ1-2): GAGVSQTPSNKVTEKGKYVELRCDPISGHTALYWYRQSLGQGPEFLIYFQGTGAADDSGLPNDRFFAVRPEGSVSTLKIQRTERGDSAVYLCASSLTPGQHGYTFGSGTRLTVV.